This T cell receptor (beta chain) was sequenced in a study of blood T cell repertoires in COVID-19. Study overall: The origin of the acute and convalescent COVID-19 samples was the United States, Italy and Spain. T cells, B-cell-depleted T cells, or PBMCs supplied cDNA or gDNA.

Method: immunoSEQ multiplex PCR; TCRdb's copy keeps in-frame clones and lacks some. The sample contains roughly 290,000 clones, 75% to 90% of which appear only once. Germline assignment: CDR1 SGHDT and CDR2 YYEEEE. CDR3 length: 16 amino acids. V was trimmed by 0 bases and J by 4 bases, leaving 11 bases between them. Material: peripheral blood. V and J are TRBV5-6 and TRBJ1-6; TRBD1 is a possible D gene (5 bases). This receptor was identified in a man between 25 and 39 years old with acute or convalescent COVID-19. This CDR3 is CASSLVQGYYNSPLHF. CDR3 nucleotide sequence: TGTGCCAGCAGCTTGGTGCAGGGTTATTATAATTCACCCCTCCACTTT. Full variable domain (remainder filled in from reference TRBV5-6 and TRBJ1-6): DAGVTQSPTHLIKTRGQQVTLRCSPKSGHDTVSWYQQALGQGPQFIFQYYEEEERQRGNFPDRFSGHQFPNYSSELNVNALLLGDSALYLCASSLVQGYYNSPLHFGNGTRLTVT.